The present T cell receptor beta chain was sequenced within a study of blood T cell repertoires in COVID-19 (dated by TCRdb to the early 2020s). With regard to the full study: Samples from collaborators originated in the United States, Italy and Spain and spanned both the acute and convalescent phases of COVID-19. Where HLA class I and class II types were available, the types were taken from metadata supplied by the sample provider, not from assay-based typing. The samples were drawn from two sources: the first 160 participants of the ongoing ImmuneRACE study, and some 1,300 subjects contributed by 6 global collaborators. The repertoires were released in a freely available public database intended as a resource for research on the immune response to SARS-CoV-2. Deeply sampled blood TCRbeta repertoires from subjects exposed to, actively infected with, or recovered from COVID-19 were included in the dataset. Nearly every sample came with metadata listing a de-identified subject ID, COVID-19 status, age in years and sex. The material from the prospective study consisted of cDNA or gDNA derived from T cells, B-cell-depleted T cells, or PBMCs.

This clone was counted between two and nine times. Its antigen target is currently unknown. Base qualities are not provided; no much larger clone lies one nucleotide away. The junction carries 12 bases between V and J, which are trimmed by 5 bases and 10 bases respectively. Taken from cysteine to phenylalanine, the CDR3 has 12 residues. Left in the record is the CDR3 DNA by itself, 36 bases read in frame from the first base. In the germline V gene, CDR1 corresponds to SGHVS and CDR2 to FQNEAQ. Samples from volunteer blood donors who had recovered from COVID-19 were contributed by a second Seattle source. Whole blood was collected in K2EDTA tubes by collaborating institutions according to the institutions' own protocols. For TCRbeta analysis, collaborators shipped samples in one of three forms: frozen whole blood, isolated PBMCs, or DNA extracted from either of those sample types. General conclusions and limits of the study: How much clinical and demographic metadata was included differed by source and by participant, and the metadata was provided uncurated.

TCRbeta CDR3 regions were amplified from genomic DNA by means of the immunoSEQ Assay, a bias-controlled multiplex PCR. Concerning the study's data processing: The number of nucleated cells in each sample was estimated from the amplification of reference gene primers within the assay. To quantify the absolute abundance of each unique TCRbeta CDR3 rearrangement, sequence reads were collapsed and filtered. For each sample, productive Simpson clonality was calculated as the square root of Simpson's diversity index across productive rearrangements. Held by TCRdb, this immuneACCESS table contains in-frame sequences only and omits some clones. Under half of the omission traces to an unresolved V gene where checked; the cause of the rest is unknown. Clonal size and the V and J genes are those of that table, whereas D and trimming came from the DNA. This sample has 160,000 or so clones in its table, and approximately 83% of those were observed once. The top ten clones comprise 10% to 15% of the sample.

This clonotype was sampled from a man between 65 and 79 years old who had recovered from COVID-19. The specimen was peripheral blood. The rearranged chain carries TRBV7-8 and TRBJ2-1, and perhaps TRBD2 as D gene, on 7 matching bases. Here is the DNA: TGTGCCAGCAGCGAACAGGGAGGGGAGCAGTTCTTC. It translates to CASSEQGGEQFF. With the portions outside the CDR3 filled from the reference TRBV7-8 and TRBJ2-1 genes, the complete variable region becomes GAGVSQSPRYKVAKRGQDVALRCDPISGHVSLFWYQQALGQGPEFLTYFQNEAQLDKSGLPSDRFFAERPEGSVSTLKIQRTQQEDSAVYLCASSEQGGEQFFGPGTRLTVL.